This TCR beta chain was sequenced in a study of blood T cell repertoires in COVID-19. In germline, CDR1 is SGHNT, CDR2 YYREEE (reference sequence). This CDR3 spans 15 amino acids. With 5 bases removed from V and 3 bases from J, the gap between germline ends came to 17 bases. Per the original data handling: Reference gene primer amplification in the assay estimated nucleated cell counts. The protocol was immunoSEQ multiplex PCR, while the TCRdb copy is restricted to in-frame clones and leaves out a portion. Clonal size and the V and J genes are those of that table, whereas D and trimming came from the DNA. Here the sample spans about 190,000 clones, 85% to 90% being singletons.

The clonotype originates from a man between 35 and 55 years old with active or convalescent COVID-19. The rearrangement uses TRBV5-4 and TRBJ1-1; a possible D gene is TRBD1 (5 bases). The material sequenced was peripheral blood. The CDR3 loop is CASRNAGNRHTEAFF. The CDR3 DNA follows: TGTGCCAGCAGGAATGCAGGGAATCGGCACACTGAAGCTTTCTTT.